These 30 T cell receptor beta chains were all obtained from the same sample, sequenced in a study of T-cell reconstitution after alpha-beta-depleted transplantation in children. It was with unique molecular identifiers that the TCRbeta library was prepared. TCRdb ran MiXCR on the PCR reads and lists one entry per CDR3 protein. The data contain around 670,000 distinct CDR3 sequences, about 12% of them seen just once; the ten biggest clones take up 0.79%. Sample: PBMCs, taken before TCRalphabeta/CD19-depleted stem cell transplant. Receptors originate from a girl aged 2 to 9 with congenital amegakaryocytic thrombocytopenia, due to receive a stem cell transplant.

This clonotype occurred many times. The rearrangement joins TRBV20-1 to TRBJ2-1; 9 bases match TRBD2. J gave up 9 bases and V 3 bases, and 9 bases lay outside the gene matches. Germline V gene lookup returns CDR1 DFQATT and CDR2 SNEGSKA (reference sequence). CDR3 length: 14 amino acids. The CDR3 nucleotides read TGCAGTGCTAGCGAGTCTAGCGGGAAGGTTGAGCAGTTCTTC. Amino acid sequence: CSASESSGKVEQFF.

The table lists this clonotype with many counts. The V call is TRBV29-1, the J call TRBJ2-7; 9 nucleotides agree with TRBD2. Germline trimming cut 3 bases from V and 2 bases from J; bases unmatched to any gene: 5. Germline CDR1 is SQVTM and CDR2 is ANQGSEA. The CDR3 length is 14 residues. The CDR3 DNA is TGCAGCGTTGAGGGTTCTAGCGGGACCTACGAGCAGTACTTC. It encodes CSVEGSSGTYEQYF.

In its sample, this clonotype was seen many times. The V call is TRBV6-1, the J call TRBJ1-2; 10 bases agree with TRBD1. V lost 4 bases and J lost 6; bases outside the gene matches: 11. CDR1 and CDR2 from the germline V gene are MNHNS and SASEGT. The CDR3 sequence is 16 residues long. The CDR3 reads CASSAYPGTGEDGYTF. The CDR3 DNA is TGTGCCAGCAGTGCCTACCCCGGGACAGGGGAGGATGGCTACACCTTC.

This clonotype was observed many times. The V call is TRBV6-1, the J call TRBJ2-1, with TRBD1 matching 7 bases. The CDR3 consists of 15 residues. CDR1 is MNHNS, CDR2 SASEGT, per germline. The trim removed 5 bases at V and 4 bases at J, leaving 8 bases unmatched. The CDR3 is CASSPGTALYNEQFF. DNA for the CDR3: TGTGCCAGCAGTCCCGGGACAGCCCTTTACAATGAGCAGTTCTTC.

The chain is built from TRBV7-2 and TRBJ2-7; 7 bases are shared with TRBD2. V lost 3 bases to trimming and J lost 6 bases; unmatched junction nucleotides: 11. This CDR3 has 15 residues. Germline CDR1 SGHTA, CDR2 FQGNSA. CDR3 residues: CASSLFSAGAVEQYF. The CDR3 nucleotides are TGTGCCAGCAGCTTGTTCTCGGCGGGAGCTGTCGAGCAGTACTTC.

The chain couples TRBV19 to TRBJ1-2; D might be TRBD1 (5 bases). Per the germline V gene, CDR1 is LNHDA and CDR2 is SQIVND (reference sequence). The CDR3 has 17 amino acids. Trimming took off 1 base at V and 4 bases at J, with 19 bases between the two ends. The CDR3 is CASSIAFDGHQIYGYTF. The CDR3 DNA follows: TGTGCCAGTAGTATAGCGTTTGATGGACATCAGATCTATGGCTACACCTTC.

This clonotype was counted many times. The chain employs TRBV11-1 and TRBJ2-4; 10 nucleotides line up with TRBD2. The CDR3 has 18 amino acids. With V trimmed by 5 bases and J by 0 bases, 10 bases remained unmatched. Germline CDR1 reads SGHAT; CDR2 reads FQDESV (reference sequence). CDR3 coding DNA: TGTGCCAGCAGCCCTCTGGTAGCGGGAGGTCTAGCCAAAAACATTCAGTACTTC. Protein sequence: CASSPLVAGGLAKNIQYF.

The CDR3 protein is CSVTSGRETQYF. The CDR3 DNA is TGCAGCGTGACTAGCGGGAGAGAGACCCAGTACTTC. This chain links TRBV29-1 with TRBJ2-5, with 12 bases identical to TRBD2. The CDR3 covers 12 residues. In germline, CDR1 is SQVTM, CDR2 ANQGSEA. V lost 6 bases to trimming and J lost 4 bases; unmatched junction nucleotides: 0.

A word on this clonotype: A read error may explain this, as a much larger clone is one base away. The J gene is TRBJ2-1, the V gene TRBV20-1; TRBD2 matches at 8 bases. The V gene's germline CDR1 is DFQATT and CDR2 SNEGSKA (reference sequence). The length of the CDR3 is 15 residues. V shed 4 bases, J shed 6 bases, and the junction held 11 bases outside the gene matches. The chain's CDR3 is CSATDTGTRFNEQFF. The CDR3 nucleotides are TGCAGTGCTACGGATACCGGGACTAGGTTCAATGAGCAGTTCTTC.

This clonotype was seen more than once but under ten times. This chain connects TRBV3-1 to TRBJ1-6; D is unclear. The CDR3 has 12 residues. Trimming removed 1 base from V and 11 bases from J, with 6 bases in between. CDR1 LGHDT and CDR2 YNNKEL come from the germline V gene (reference sequence). The CDR3 sequence: CASSQGITPLHF. In nucleotides, the CDR3 is TGTGCCAGCAGCCAAGGAATCACACCCCTCCACTTT. The variable domain in full, with the rest retrieved from reference TRBV3-1 and TRBJ1-6, is DTAVSQTPKYLVTQMGNDKSIKCEQNLGHDTMYWYKQDSKKFLKIMFSYNNKELIINETVPNRFSPKSPDKAHLNLHINSLELGDSAVYFCASSQGITPLHFGNGTRLTVT.

This clonotype was observed once. The chain employs TRBV5-1 and TRBJ2-7; D possibly matches TRBD1 or TRBD2 (6 bases each). This CDR3 spans 15 amino acids. V was shortened by 0 bases and J by 1 base, with 11 bases between the two germline ends. Germline CDR1 and CDR2: SGHRS and YFSETQ. The CDR3 loop is CASSLGRGPSYEQYF. CDR3 sequence (DNA): TGCGCCAGCAGCTTGGGTCGGGGGCCGTCCTACGAGCAGTACTTC.

This chain uses TRBV28 with TRBJ2-1; D remains unclear. Germline V gene lookup returns CDR1 MDHEN and CDR2 SYDVKM. V was trimmed by 6 bases and J by 10 bases, leaving 10 bases between them. The CDR3 loop spans 11 amino acids. This CDR3 is CASSTPYEQFF. In DNA form, the CDR3 reads TGTGCCAGCAGCACCCCATACGAGCAGTTCTTC.

In this sample, this clonotype turned up many times. The CDR3 loop reads CAISSGTSYEQFF. DNA for the CDR3: TGTGCCATCAGCTCCGGGACTAGCTATGAGCAGTTCTTC. The chain recombines TRBV10-3 with TRBJ2-1, with 9 bases aligning to TRBD2. With 6 bases clipped from V and 8 bases from J, the junction kept 5 bases outside the gene matches. The CDR3 has 13 residues. Germline V gives CDR1 ENHRY, CDR2 SYGVKD.

A word on this clonotype: Being one base from a much bigger clone, this may be a read error. The chain carries TRBV27 and TRBJ2-3; 7 bases agree with TRBD2. The germline CDR1 and CDR2 sequences are MNHEY and SMNVEV (reference sequence). The CDR3 consists of 14 residues. The V segment lost 6 bases and the J segment 2 bases; nucleotides outside the gene matches: 5. Here the CDR3 reads CASRGGGFTDTQYF. The DNA of the CDR3 is TGTGCCAGCAGGGGGGGGGGATTCACAGATACGCAGTATTTT.

In its sample, this clonotype was seen many times. This chain uses TRBV6-5 with TRBJ2-4; TRBD1 might be the D (6 bases). The CDR3 loop spans 15 amino acids. The germline CDR1 and CDR2 sequences are MNHEY and SVGAGI. Trimming removed 4 bases from V and 9 bases from J, with 19 bases in between. The CDR3 DNA is TGTGCCAGCAGTTCGGACAGCGCACCTTCGGGCATTCAGTACTTC. As protein: CASSSDSAPSGIQYF.

The chain employs TRBV21-1 and TRBJ1-4. TRBV21-1 is termed a pseudogene. This CDR3 is 16 amino acids long. DNA for the CDR3: TGTGCCAGCAGCAAAGAGACGTCTTCAACTAATGAAAAACTGTTTTTT. Protein: CASSKETSSTNEKLFF.

This clonotype was picked up a small number of times. CDR3 coding DNA: TGTGCCACCAGTGTCTTTAGTCCCCGTTACGAGCAGTACTTC. It specifies CATSVFSPRYEQYF. This chain links TRBV24-1 with TRBJ2-7; D gene unclear. This CDR3 comprises 14 residues. V was cut by 5 bases and J by 4 bases, with 14 bases left in between. Germline V lookup: CDR1 KGHDR, CDR2 SFDVKD.

Note on this clonotype: It may be a read error: a sequence one base away is much more abundant. This chain links TRBV29-1 with TRBJ2-7; 12 bases line up with TRBD1. J gave up 6 bases and V 7 bases, and 10 bases lay outside the gene matches. Germline CDR1 is SQVTM and CDR2 is ANQGSEA. The length of the CDR3 is 14 residues. CDR3: CSGKPGQGACEQYF. As DNA, the CDR3 is TGCAGCGGGAAACCGGGACAGGGGGCCTGCGAGCAGTACTTC.

The chain joins TRBV7-8 to TRBJ1-2, with a weak D call TRBD1 (5 bases). The CDR3 sequence is 14 residues long. The germline CDR1 and CDR2 sequences are SGHVS and FQNEAQ. The V end was cut by 0 bases, the J end by 6 bases, with 11 bases between. The CDR3 bases are TGTGCCAGCAGCTTAGCGGGAGGGACTCATGGCTACACCTTC. It codes for CASSLAGGTHGYTF. Full variable domain (rest looked up from reference TRBV7-8 and TRBJ1-2): GAGVSQSPRYKVAKRGQDVALRCDPISGHVSLFWYQQALGQGPEFLTYFQNEAQLDKSGLPSDRFFAERPEGSVSTLKIQRTQQEDSAVYLCASSLAGGTHGYTFGSGTRLTVV.

The chain uses TRBV20-1 and TRBJ2-7; 7 bases are a match to TRBD2. The CDR3 sequence is 16 residues long. The trim removed 3 bases at V and 4 bases at J, leaving 15 bases unmatched. Per germline, CDR1 DFQATT and CDR2 SNEGSKA (reference sequence). The CDR3 nucleotides are TGCAGTGCTAGTGGCTGTAGCGGGCCGTCAAGGTACGAGCAGTACTTC. Protein product: CSASGCSGPSRYEQYF.

This clonotype came up a few times. The chain employs TRBV7-2 and TRBJ2-2; D uncertain. The V gene lost 6 bases and the J gene lost 0 bases, with 11 bases spanning the gap. The length of the CDR3 is 15 residues. Germline lookup yields CDR1 SGHTA and CDR2 FQGNSA. The chain's CDR3 is CASRVGVANTGELFF. The CDR3 DNA reads as TGTGCCAGCAGAGTCGGCGTCGCGAACACCGGGGAGCTGTTTTTT.

This clonotype has only a few counts. The rearrangement joins TRBV20-1 to TRBJ2-5; the D is unclear. This CDR3 region has 12 residues. V was shortened by 5 bases and J by 2 bases, with 9 bases between the two germline ends. Germline CDR1 reads DFQATT; CDR2 reads SNEGSKA (reference sequence). The chain's CDR3 is CSAPNLQETQYF. The CDR3 DNA is TGCAGTGCTCCGAATCTTCAAGAGACCCAGTACTTC.

This clonotype was observed a few times. This chain links TRBV5-1 with TRBJ2-1; TRBD2 aligns across 12 bases. The germline V gene has CDR1 SGHRS and CDR2 YFSETQ. After removal of 4 bases from V and 8 bases from J, the junction contained 13 bases not matched to a gene. The CDR3 has 17 residues. The CDR3 loop is CASSLGGRLAGVDEQFF. The CDR3 region has the DNA TGCGCCAGCAGCCTCGGGGGGCGACTAGCGGGAGTGGATGAGCAGTTCTTC.

This clonotype was recorded at least ten times. The J gene is TRBJ2-7, the V gene TRBV5-1, with TRBD2 as a possible D gene (5 bases). Trimming shortened V by 3 bases and J by 3 bases, and 13 bases separated the two germline ends. Germline-derived CDR1 and CDR2 are SGHRS and YFSETQ. The length of the CDR3 is 14 residues. Here the CDR3 reads CASSSSLEGYEQYF. The CDR3 DNA sequence: TGCGCCAGCAGCTCCTCACTAGAAGGCTACGAGCAGTACTTC.

This clonotype was counted only a few times. V is TRBV4-1 and J is TRBJ2-1, with TRBD1 matching over 8 bases. The CDR3 runs 15 residues. J was trimmed by 8 bases and V by 2 bases; bases with no gene match: 8. Germline assignment: CDR1 MGHRA and CDR2 YSYEKL. The CDR3 region is CASSQTGTGGDEQFF. The CDR3 DNA sequence: TGCGCCAGCAGCCAAACCGGGACAGGTGGTGATGAGCAGTTCTTC.

This clonotype was detected many times. The DNA for the CDR3 is TGTGCCAGCAGCATACAAACAGAGTCCTACGAGCAGTACTTC. Amino acids: CASSIQTESYEQYF. The V call is TRBV11-2, the J call TRBJ2-7, with D hard to call. CDR1 and CDR2 (germline): SGHAT, FQNNGV. This CDR3 has 14 residues. The ends were cut back, 5 bases at V and 1 base at J, with 12 bases in the middle.

This chain links TRBV10-3 with TRBJ1-3, with 7 bases aligning to TRBD1. V was clipped by 7 bases and J by 0 bases; unmatched bases: 9. Per germline, CDR1 ENHRY and CDR2 SYGVKD. This CDR3 region has 16 residues. The CDR3 nucleotides are TGTGCCATCATCGGAGGGACAGCGGACTCTGGAAACACCATATATTTT. This gives the protein CAIIGGTADSGNTIYF.

This clonotype came up a few times. The chain joins TRBV24-1 to TRBJ2-2; 9 bases map to TRBD1. The CDR3 covers 17 residues. The germline V gene encodes CDR1 KGHDR and CDR2 SFDVKD. Trimming at V came to 6 bases and at J to 1 base, leaving 8 bases not matched to a gene. CDR3 region: CATSPMPGQGNTGELFF. The CDR3 region has the DNA TGTGCCACCAGTCCAATGCCGGGACAGGGGAACACCGGGGAGCTGTTTTTT.

The sample holds many counts of this clonotype. The chain is built from TRBV7-9 and TRBJ2-4, with 9 bases matching TRBD1. CDR1 and CDR2 (germline): SEHNR, FQNEAQ (reference sequence). After removal of 5 bases from V and 13 bases from J, the junction contained 9 bases not matched to a gene. CDR3 length equals 13 residues. CDR3 loop: CASSPRDRVDQYF. DNA of the CDR3: TGTGCCAGCAGCCCCCGGGACAGGGTGGACCAGTACTTC.

This clonotype was picked up many times. The V gene is TRBV15, the J gene TRBJ2-7; 7 nucleotides match TRBD1. After removal of 1 base from V and 0 bases from J, the junction contained 3 bases not matched to a gene. From germline, CDR1 is LNHNV and CDR2 YYDKDF (reference sequence). CDR3 size: 15 residues. The CDR3 is CATSRAGTASYEQYF. For the CDR3, the DNA is TGTGCCACCAGCAGAGCCGGGACAGCCTCCTACGAGCAGTACTTC. Based on the CDR3 plus reference TRBV15 and TRBJ2-7, the full variable domain is DAMVIQNPRYQVTQFGKPVTLSCSQTLNHNVMYWYQQKSSQAPKLLFHYYDKDFNNEADTPDNFQSRRPNTSFCFLDIRSPGLGDTAMYLCATSRAGTASYEQYFGPGTRLTVT.